The clone carrying this T cell receptor beta chain was observed a single time. As processed by the authors: Reference gene primer amplification in the assay estimated nucleated cell counts. Some clones are missing from TCRdb's copy, which holds only in-frame ones; the method was immunoSEQ multiplex PCR. V, J and clone size were drawn from that table, and D and trimming were deduced from the DNA. The sample has 300,000 to 350,000 clones; over 75% are singletons. The data were taken from a study of blood T cell repertoires in COVID-19. In the study overall: Sites in the United States, Italy and Spain provided acute and convalescent COVID-19 samples. The analysed material was cDNA or gDNA that came from T cells, B-cell-depleted T cells, or PBMCs.

CDR1 is MNHEY, CDR2 SVGAGI, per germline. This CDR3 contains 15 residues. Trimming took off 4 bases at V and 7 bases at J, with 19 bases between the two ends. Study members were between about 18 and 100 years old and lived in some 26 US regions. The V and J genes are TRBV6-5 and TRBJ1-1, with D maybe TRBD1 (6 bases). Sequencing used PBMCs or T cells enriched from blood (not recorded which). The TCR was taken from a young man who had recovered from COVID-19. CDR3 loop: CASSSHTQGQSEAFF. DNA of the CDR3: TGTGCCAGCAGTTCACATACTCAGGGGCAGAGTGAAGCTTTCTTT.